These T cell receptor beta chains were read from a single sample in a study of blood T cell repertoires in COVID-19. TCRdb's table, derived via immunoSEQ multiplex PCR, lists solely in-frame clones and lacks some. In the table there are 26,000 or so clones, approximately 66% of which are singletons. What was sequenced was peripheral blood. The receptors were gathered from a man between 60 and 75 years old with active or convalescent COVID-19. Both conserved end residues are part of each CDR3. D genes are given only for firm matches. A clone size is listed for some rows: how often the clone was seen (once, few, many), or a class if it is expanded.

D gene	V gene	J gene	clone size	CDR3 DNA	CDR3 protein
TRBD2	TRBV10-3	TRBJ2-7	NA	TGTGCCATCAGCTCCAGGCAACGGCGGGAGGGCGCCCACGAGCAGTACTTC	CAISSRQRREGAHEQYF
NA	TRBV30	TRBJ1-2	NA	TGTGCCTGGACGATAGGGAGCTATGGCTACACCTTC	CAWTIGSYGYTF
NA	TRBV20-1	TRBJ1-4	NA	TGCAGTGCTAGTGGCATCACGGGTGAAAAACTGTTTTTT	CSASGITGEKLFF
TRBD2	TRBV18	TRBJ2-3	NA	TGTGCCAGCTCACCACGCGTGGGACTATCACTCGCCACAGATACGCAGTATTTT	CASSPRVGLSLATDTQYF
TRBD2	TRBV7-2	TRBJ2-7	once	TGTGCCAGCAGCCCTCTAGCGGGAGGGCCGGGGGAGCAGTACTTC	CASSPLAGGPGEQYF
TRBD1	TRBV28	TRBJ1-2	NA	TGTGCCAGCAGAAGACAGGGAAACTATGGCTACACCTTC	CASRRQGNYGYTF
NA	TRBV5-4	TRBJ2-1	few	TGTGCCAGCAGCCTGCGGGCTAGCCATGAGCAGTTCTTC	CASSLRASHEQFF
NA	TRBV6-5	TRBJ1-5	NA	TGTGCCAGCAGTTACAGCGGCACCGGAAATCAGCCCCAGCATTTT	CASSYSGTGNQPQHF
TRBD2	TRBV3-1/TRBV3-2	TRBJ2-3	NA	TGTGCCAAGCAAACGACTAGCGGGGGAGATCGGACAGATACGCAGTATTTT	CAKQTTSGGDRTDTQYF
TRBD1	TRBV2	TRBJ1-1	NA	TGTGCCAAACGACTCGGGACAGGGGGCACTGAAGCTTTCTTT	CAKRLGTGGTEAFF
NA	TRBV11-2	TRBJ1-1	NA	TGTGCCAGCAGCTTAGGGTCCAGGGTTTCAGGTGAAGCTTTCTTT	CASSLGSRVSGEAFF
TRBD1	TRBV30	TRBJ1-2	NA	TGTGCCGGCCGGGACAGGGGGTCGTATTATGGCTACACCTTC	CAGRDRGSYYGYTF
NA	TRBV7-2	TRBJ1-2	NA	TGTGCCAGCAGCCGCCCGGACAGTCCAGATGGCTACACCTTC	CASSRPDSPDGYTF
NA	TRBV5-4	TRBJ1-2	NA	TGTGCCAGCAGCTTGGATACAGGGGGCTACACCTTC	CASSLDTGGYTF
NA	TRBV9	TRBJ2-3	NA	TGTGCCAGCAGCGTAGGGGTAGCGAGCGGGACAGATACGCAGTATTTT	CASSVGVASGTDTQYF
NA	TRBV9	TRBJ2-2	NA	TGTGCCAGCAGCGCATCCAGGGTACTGAACACCGGGGAGCTGTTTTTT	CASSASRVLNTGELFF
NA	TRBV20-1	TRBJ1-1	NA	TGCAGTGCTAGTAACGGGGGGAGAGCTTTCTTT	CSASNGGRAFF
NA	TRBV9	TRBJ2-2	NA	TGTGCCAGCAGCGGGGGCCCGAACACCGGGGAGCTGTTTTTT	CASSGGPNTGELFF
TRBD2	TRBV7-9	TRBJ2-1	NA	TGTGCCAGCAGCGCGACGGGGGGCTCCTACAATGAGCAGTTCTTC	CASSATGGSYNEQFF
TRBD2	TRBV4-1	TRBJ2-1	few	TGCGCCAGCAGCCAAGACGCGGGAGATTCCTACAATGAGCAGTTCTTC	CASSQDAGDSYNEQFF
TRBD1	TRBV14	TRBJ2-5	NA	TGTGCCAGCAGCCAGACACCAGGGGGGACCCAGTACTTC	CASSQTPGGTQYF
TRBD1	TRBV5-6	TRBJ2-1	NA	TGTGCCAGCAGCTGGGGGACAGGGTCCTACAATGAGCAGTTCTTC	CASSWGTGSYNEQFF
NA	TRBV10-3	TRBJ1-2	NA	TGTGCCATCAGTGAGTCGCCTGGCAGGTACTATGGCTACACCTTC	CAISESPGRYYGYTF
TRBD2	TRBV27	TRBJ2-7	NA	TGTGCCAGCAGTTTACGAACTAGCGGACAATCCTACGAGCAGTACTTC	CASSLRTSGQSYEQYF
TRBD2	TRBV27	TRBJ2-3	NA	TGTGCCAGCACCCTGGGAGCGGGAGGGCCCTCGAGCACAGATACGCAGTATTTT	CASTLGAGGPSSTDTQYF
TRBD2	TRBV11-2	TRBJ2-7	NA	TGTGCCAGCACCCTACTAGCGTCCTCCTACGAGCAGTACTTC	CASTLLASSYEQYF
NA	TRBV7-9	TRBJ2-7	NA	TGTGCCAGCAAGGGTACGGACAACTACGAGCAGTACTTC	CASKGTDNYEQYF
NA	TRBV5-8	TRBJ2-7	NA	TGTGCCAGCAGCTTGTGGACAGTGGAAAGGGAGCAGTACTTC	CASSLWTVEREQYF
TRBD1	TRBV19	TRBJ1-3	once	TGTGCCAGTAGTACTCAGGGGGCCAACGGAAACACCATATATTTT	CASSTQGANGNTIYF
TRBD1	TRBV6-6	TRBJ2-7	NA	TGTGCCAGCAGTCAGTCCGGACAGGCCTACGAGCAGTACTTC	CASSQSGQAYEQYF
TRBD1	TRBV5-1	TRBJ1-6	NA	TGCGCCAGCAGTCATACAGGGAGGTCAGGGGGCTCACCCCTCCACTTT	CASSHTGRSGGSPLHF
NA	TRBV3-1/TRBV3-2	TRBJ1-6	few	TGTGCCAGCACTGGACAGAGGAATTCACCCCTCCACTTT	CASTGQRNSPLHF
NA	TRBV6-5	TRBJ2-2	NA	TGTGCCAGCGAGGGGGAACTGGCGATCGGGGAGCTGTTTTTT	CASEGELAIGELFF
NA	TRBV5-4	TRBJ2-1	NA	TGTGCCAGCAGCTTTCGACTAGATGGGTTCGATGAGCAGTTCTTC	CASSFRLDGFDEQFF
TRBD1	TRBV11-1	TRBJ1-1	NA	TGTGCCAGCAGCCGTGACAGGGGGGGCACTGAAGCTTTCTTT	CASSRDRGGTEAFF
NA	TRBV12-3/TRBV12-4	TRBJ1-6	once	TGTGCCAGCAGTTTCATCCCCTCACCCCTCCACTTT	CASSFIPSPLHF
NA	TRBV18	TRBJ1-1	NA	TGTGCCAGCTCACCAAACGGCGGGGGAACTGAAGCTTTCTTT	CASSPNGGGTEAFF
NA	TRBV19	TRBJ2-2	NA	TGTGCCAGTAAAGAGGGAGCGTCTACCGGGGAGCTGTTTTTT	CASKEGASTGELFF
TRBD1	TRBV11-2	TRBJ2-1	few	TGTGCCAGCAATGGACAGGACTACAATGAGCAGTTCTTC	CASNGQDYNEQFF
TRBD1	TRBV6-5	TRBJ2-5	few	TGTGCCAGCAGTTATCTTTCAGGGGGCGGAAAAGAGACCCAGTACTTC	CASSYLSGGGKETQYF
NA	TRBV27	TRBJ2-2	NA	TGTGCCAGCATCAAAGACTCCCCCGGTAGGACCGGGGAGCTGTTTTTT	CASIKDSPGRTGELFF
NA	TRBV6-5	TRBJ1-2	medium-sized	TGTGCCAGCAGTTACTCGACCGGGGGGCTTGTCTATGGCTACACCTTC	CASSYSTGGLVYGYTF
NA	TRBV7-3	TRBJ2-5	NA	TGTGCCAGCAGCTTCTCTAGTCCCCAAGAGACCCAGTACTTC	CASSFSSPQETQYF
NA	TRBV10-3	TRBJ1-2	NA	TGTGCCATCAGTGATTCCAAAACCTTGGGGCTGTGGGGCTACACCTTC	CAISDSKTLGLWGYTF
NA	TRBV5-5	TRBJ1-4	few	TGTGCCAGCAGCTTGGCCCAAATAGCAACTAATGAAAAACTGTTTTTT	CASSLAQIATNEKLFF
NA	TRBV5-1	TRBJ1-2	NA	TGCGCCAGCAGCTTGAGTGAACAGAACTATGGCTACACCTTC	CASSLSEQNYGYTF
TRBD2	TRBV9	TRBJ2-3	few	TGTGCCGCCTCTATTAGCGGGGGCCTAGGAGATACGCAGTATTTT	CAASISGGLGDTQYF
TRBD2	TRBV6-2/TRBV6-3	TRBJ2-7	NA	TGTGCCAGCAGTTACAACTGGCGGGAGGGCCTCTCCTACGAGCAGTACTTC	CASSYNWREGLSYEQYF
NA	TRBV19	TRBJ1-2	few	TGTGCCAGTAGGGCGACAGGTCTGAACTATGGCTACACCTTC	CASRATGLNYGYTF
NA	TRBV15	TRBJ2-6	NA	TGTGCCACCAGCAGAGATCTGGAGACTGGGGCCAACGTCCTGACTTTC	CATSRDLETGANVLTF
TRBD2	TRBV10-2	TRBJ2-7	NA	TGCGCCAGCAGTGAGTGGACTAGCGGGAGGCGCGAGCAGTACTTC	CASSEWTSGRREQYF
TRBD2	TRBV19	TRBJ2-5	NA	TGTGCCAGTAGTACCCTAGCGGGGTACCAAGAGACCCAGTACTTC	CASSTLAGYQETQYF
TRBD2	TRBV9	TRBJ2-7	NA	TGTGCCAGCAGCGTAGCCCTAGCGGGGGGCGAGCAGTACTTC	CASSVALAGGEQYF